Each of the 22 T cell receptor beta chains below was sequenced from the same sample in a study of identifying expanded T cells in peripheral blood. Only in-frame clones appear in the TCRdb table, and some are missing; sequencing was by immunoSEQ multiplex PCR. This table holds about 78,000 clones, 70% to 90% found once. Sequencing used blood. The receptors were sampled from a person between 18 and 69 years old in good health.

The chain uses TRBV14 and TRBJ2-5; D is unresolved. Trimming removed 5 bases from V and 5 bases from J, with 12 bases in between. Germline CDR1 is SGHDN and CDR2 is FVKESK. This CDR3 is 13 amino acids long. CDR3 protein: CASSSYPEETQYF. Written as DNA, the CDR3 is TGTGCCAGCAGCTCGTACCCGGAGGAGACCCAGTACTTC.

The rearrangement uses TRBV7-9 and TRBJ1-1; unclear D gene. CDR1 is SEHNR, CDR2 FQNEAQ, per germline (reference sequence). Deletions cut 4 bases from V and 1 base from J, with 10 bases between. The CDR3 has 14 amino acids. Here the CDR3 DNA reads TGTGCCAGCAGCTCTATAAACAGGAACACTGAAGCTTTCTTT. The encoded protein is CASSSINRNTEAFF.

The chain carries TRBV25-1 and TRBJ2-7; 9 bases fit TRBD1. The J segment lost 1 base and the V segment lost 8 bases, leaving 12 bases of the junction unmatched. The CDR3 runs 16 residues. CDR1 MGHDK and CDR2 SYGVNS come from the germline V gene. CDR3 residues: CASPPSDRGVSYEQYF. The DNA of the CDR3 is TGTGCCAGCCCACCCTCCGACAGGGGGGTTTCCTACGAGCAGTACTTC.

This chain connects TRBV7-8 to TRBJ1-4, with D perhaps matching TRBD1 (5 bases). Germline V gene sequence: CDR1 SGHVS, CDR2 FQNEAQ. The CDR3 extends over 17 amino acids. The germline V and J ends were trimmed by 1 base and 7 bases, with 19 bases remaining between them. The CDR3 sequence: CASSLGSGAEWVEKLFF. The CDR3 nucleotides read TGTGCCAGCAGCTTAGGATCCGGGGCGGAATGGGTTGAAAAACTGTTTTTT.

V and J are TRBV30 and TRBJ2-2; TRBD2 is a possible D gene (5 bases). The CDR3 contains 13 residues. V dropped 4 bases and J dropped 1 base, with 7 bases sitting between them. Germline V CDR1 and CDR2: GTSNPN, SVGIG (reference sequence). CDR3 protein: CAWTRGNTGELFF. CDR3 sequence (DNA): TGTGCCTGGACCCGGGGGAACACCGGGGAGCTGTTTTTT.

The CDR3 reads CASSQGVAGISTDTQYF. The CDR3 DNA reads as TGTGCCAGCAGCCAAGGCGTAGCGGGGATTAGCACAGATACGCAGTATTTT. The chain is built from TRBV14 and TRBJ2-3; 8 positions agree with TRBD2. The CDR3 totals 17 residues. Per the germline V gene, CDR1 is SGHDN and CDR2 is FVKESK. V lost 1 base, J lost 0 bases, and 6 bases stayed unmatched.

The chain has TRBV18 and TRBJ2-2; maybe TRBD2 (6 bases). The ends were cut back, 3 bases at V and 4 bases at J, with 9 bases in the middle. CDR1 is KGHSH and CDR2 is LQKENI in the germline V gene. This CDR3 has 14 amino acids. CDR3 in amino acids: CASSPRGGTGELFF. The CDR3 bases are TGTGCCAGCTCACCGCGGGGAGGCACCGGGGAGCTGTTTTTT.

The rearrangement joins TRBV28 to TRBJ1-1; 7 positions agree with TRBD1. V was pared by 4 bases and J by 0 bases, with 5 bases of the junction left unmatched. The CDR3 contains 15 residues. Looked up from germline, CDR1 is MDHEN and CDR2 is SYDVKM. CDR3 coding DNA: TGTGCCAGCAGTTCCCAGACAGGGCTGAACACTGAAGCTTTCTTT. Encoded protein: CASSSQTGLNTEAFF. The full variable domain, its missing parts supplied by reference TRBV28 and TRBJ1-1, is DVKVTQSSRYLVKRTGEKVFLECVQDMDHENMFWYRQDPGLGLRLIYFSYDVKMKEKGDIPEGYSVSREKKERFSLILESASTNQTSMYLCASSSQTGLNTEAFFGQGTRLTVV.

V and J are TRBV6-6 and TRBJ1-2; no firm D call. V lost 0 bases and J 6 bases, leaving 14 bases between the germline ends. Germline lookup yields CDR1 MNHNY and CDR2 SVGAGI (reference sequence). The CDR3 length is 15 residues. The CDR3 sequence: CASSYSLMSRDGYTF. In nucleotides, the CDR3 is TGTGCCAGCAGTTACTCGTTGATGTCAAGGGATGGCTACACCTTC.

This chain connects TRBV7-9 to TRBJ1-5; possible D gene TRBD1, 6 bases. Trimming took 5 bases from V and 3 from J, leaving 11 bases between them. CDR3 length: 14 residues. Germline lookup yields CDR1 SEHNR and CDR2 FQNEAQ (reference sequence). The CDR3 is CASSRGGSNQPQHF. For the CDR3, the DNA is TGTGCCAGCAGCCGAGGGGGATCCAATCAGCCCCAGCATTTT.

The V and J genes are TRBV2 and TRBJ1-4, with D unclear. The CDR3 length is 10 residues. The ends were cut back, 6 bases at V and 6 bases at J, with 2 bases in the middle. Germline values: CDR1 SNHLY, CDR2 FYNNEI. CDR3 region: CASRYEKLFF. As DNA, the CDR3 is TGTGCCAGCAGATATGAAAAACTGTTTTTT.

There are a few counts of this clone. V is TRBV5-1 and J is TRBJ1-2, with D unresolved. Trimming left V 1 base short and J 8 bases short, with 24 bases between. Germline V gene data show CDR1 as SGHRS and CDR2 as YFSETQ. The CDR3 covers 17 residues. In DNA form, the CDR3 reads TGCGCCAGCAGCTTGAGGGCAGGCCAGGATTGGACGGGAGGCTACACCTTC. Its protein product is CASSLRAGQDWTGGYTF.

The CDR3 DNA sequence: TGTGCCAGCAGTGGTCACGAAAACTCCGCGGACCAGTGGACTGAAGCTTTCTTT. Residues: CASSGHENSADQWTEAFF. The rearrangement joins TRBV2 to TRBJ1-1; D is uncertain. The CDR3 is 18 residues long. Trimming took 4 bases from V and 5 from J, leaving 26 bases between them. Per the germline V gene, CDR1 is SNHLY and CDR2 is FYNNEI.

The V call is TRBV19, the J call TRBJ1-2; a possible D gene is TRBD1 (5 bases). The CDR3 sequence is 16 residues long. Germline CDR1 is LNHDA and CDR2 is SQIVND (reference sequence). Trimming cost V 3 bases and J 4 bases, with 18 bases left between them. CDR3 nucleotide sequence: TGTGCCAGTAGTATGCCCCAGGCAGGGAATTCCTATGGCTACACCTTC. It encodes CASSMPQAGNSYGYTF.

This clone was recorded only once. This chain links TRBV7-9 with TRBJ1-2; TRBD1 aligns across 7 bases. V gave up 4 bases and J gave up 2 bases; unmatched junction bases: 10. CDR1 SEHNR and CDR2 FQNEAQ come from the germline V gene (reference sequence). This CDR3 has 16 amino acids. CDR3 residues: CASSYAPGQRNYGYTF. As DNA, the CDR3 is TGTGCCAGCAGCTACGCGCCGGGACAGAGGAACTATGGCTACACCTTC. The whole variable domain, filled in from reference TRBV7-9 and TRBJ1-2, reads DTGVSQNPRHKITKRGQNVTFRCDPISEHNRLYWYRQTLGQGPEFLTYFQNEAQLEKSRLLSDRFSAERPKGSFSTLEIQRTEQGDSAMYLCASSYAPGQRNYGYTFGSGTRLTVV.

J is TRBJ2-5 and V is TRBV6-4, with 8 bases matching TRBD1. The CDR3 contains 15 residues. Germline CDR1 MRHNA, CDR2 SNTAGT. V shed 3 bases, J shed 1 base, and the junction held 4 bases outside the gene matches. CDR3 bases: TGTGCCAGCAGTGAGGGGACAGGTACCCAAGAGACCCAGTACTTC. Its protein product is CASSEGTGTQETQYF.

The rearrangement uses TRBV6-1 and TRBJ2-5, with TRBD2 identical over 11 bases. The germline gives CDR1 MNHNS, CDR2 SASEGT. J was trimmed by 5 bases and V by 2 bases; bases with no gene match: 7. The length of the CDR3 is 16 residues. Written as DNA, the CDR3 is TGTGCCAGCAGTGAATTTAGCGGGGGGGCCGGGGAGACCCAGTACTTC. This sequence encodes CASSEFSGGAGETQYF.

This chain connects TRBV29-1 to TRBJ2-5, with 8 bases identical to TRBD2. The CDR3 consists of 11 residues. Germline CDR1 and CDR2: SQVTM and ANQGSEA. Trimming at V came to 7 bases and at J to 10 bases, leaving 8 bases not matched to a gene. The CDR3 spells CSAGGPDGQYF. The CDR3 DNA sequence: TGCAGCGCGGGGGGGCCTGACGGCCAGTACTTC.

This clone was observed once. V and J are TRBV27 and TRBJ2-3, with D possibly called TRBD1 or TRBD2 (5 bases each). CDR1 is MNHEY and CDR2 is SMNVEV in the germline V gene (reference sequence). The V gene lost 5 bases and the J gene lost 3 bases, with 18 bases spanning the gap. The CDR3 is 16 residues long. CDR3 loop: CASSPGRGGMTDTQYF. The CDR3 nucleotides are TGTGCCAGCAGTCCTGGGCGTGGGGGTATGACAGATACGCAGTATTTT.

The genes are TRBV5-1 and TRBJ1-2; D unclear. CDR1 is SGHRS and CDR2 is YFSETQ in the germline V gene. The CDR3 runs to 12 residues. Trimming shortened V by 0 bases and J by 4 bases, and 4 bases separated the two germline ends. The CDR3 DNA is TGCGCCAGCAGCTTGGACAGCTATGGCTACACCTTC. Amino acids: CASSLDSYGYTF.

This clone has just a few counts. The rearrangement joins TRBV28 to TRBJ2-5, with a tentative D call TRBD2 (6 bases). Trimming stripped 2 bases from V and 14 bases from J, with 18 bases between. Germline V gene sequence: CDR1 MDHEN, CDR2 SYDVKM. The CDR3 sequence is 13 residues long. In DNA, the CDR3 is TGTGCCAGCAGTTTAGAAGGGACTCGAGGTCATTACTTC. Its translation: CASSLEGTRGHYF.

The chain recombines TRBV5-1 with TRBJ2-5, with D perhaps TRBD1 (5 bases). The germline V gene has CDR1 SGHRS and CDR2 YFSETQ. The CDR3 totals 15 residues. V was trimmed by 4 bases and J by 1 base, leaving 14 bases between them. The CDR3 reads CASSLMGQSQETQYF. CDR3 in DNA: TGCGCCAGCAGCCTGATGGGGCAGAGCCAAGAGACCCAGTACTTC.